A selection of T cell receptor beta chains follows, all from one sample in a study of shared clonotypes between healthy human individuals. Produced via immunoSEQ multiplex PCR; TCRdb's table is partial and in-frame only. The data contain some 240,000 clones, 65% of them singletons. Source material: memory CD4+ T cells sorted from blood. These receptors were collected from a young man in good health. CDR3s include the opening cysteine and the closing phenylalanine or tryptophan.

V,J,length,CDR3
TRBV28,TRBJ1-1,17,CASRVPGTGVEAKKAFF
TRBV15,TRBJ1-1,14,CATRAGALNTEAFF
TRBV7-9,TRBJ1-5,14,CASSFGGYGEVQHF
TRBV18,TRBJ2-7,12,CASSPRGYEQYF
TRBV2,TRBJ2-2,16,CASQLTGSISPGELFF
TRBV7-8,TRBJ2-1,17,CASSLRTSGITGNEQFF
TRBV7-9,TRBJ2-1,17,CASSFLGGLGSYNEQFF
TRBV28,TRBJ2-7,13,CASSSGSSYEQYF
TRBV14,TRBJ2-5,16,CASSHERTSRVETQYF
TRBV18,TRBJ2-7,12,CASSPRGSEQYF
TRBV10-3,TRBJ2-3,13,CAIMGDSTDTQYF
TRBV27,TRBJ1-2,13,CASSSWEGYGYTF
TRBV9,TRBJ2-7,13,CASSGRGLGEQYF
TRBV12-5,TRBJ2-4,14,CASGLLAGMGIQYF
TRBV15,TRBJ2-2,15,CATSSRRVGTGELFF
TRBV6-5,TRBJ2-1,13,CASMGFRVNEQFF
TRBV5-1,TRBJ1-2,12,CASSLEAEGYTF
TRBV11-2,TRBJ2-1,12,CASSLDLAEQFF
TRBV5-1,TRBJ1-1,14,CASSRTGGGAEAFF
TRBV10-1,TRBJ2-1,15,CASSESSGYHNEQFF
TRBV27,TRBJ2-7,15,CASSRRTSGGYEQYF
TRBV11-3,TRBJ2-2,12,CASSYRTGELFF
TRBV11-3,TRBJ2-7,15,CASSPGMSSSYEQYF
TRBV9,TRBJ2-6,16,CASSPLLTSGANVLTF
TRBV6-1,TRBJ2-7,13,CASRSTGRHEQYF
TRBV28,TRBJ1-5,15,CASSLLGSRNQPQHF
TRBV29-1,TRBJ2-4,15,CSVEFRGLAKNIQYF
TRBV4-1,TRBJ2-3,16,CASSPSRRISTDTQYF
TRBV18,TRBJ2-3,14,CASSPTQGSDTQYF
TRBV15,TRBJ2-7,16,CATSRDEGQRWGKQYF
TRBV5-4,TRBJ2-1,15,CASSPSNPYNGGLFF
TRBV2,TRBJ2-5,14,CASRGGTYQETQYF
TRBV7-9,TRBJ2-1,16,CASRPTGTGIDNEQFF
TRBV19,TRBJ2-2,14,CASRDGWATGELFF
TRBV10-3,TRBJ1-1,13,CAIGRTGRTEAFF
TRBV7-8,TRBJ2-7,12,CASSLVTDEQYF
TRBV19,TRBJ2-4,14,CASSPRQGKNIQYF
TRBV7-2,TRBJ2-1,13,CASSLLGLNEQFF
TRBV10-3,TRBJ2-5,15,CATNYGSGGQETQYF
TRBV9,TRBJ2-3,14,CASSVVGSTDTQYF
TRBV7-9,TRBJ2-1,15,CASSLAGGARNEQFF